The 5 T cell receptor beta chains in this list originate from one sample, sequenced in a study of T-cell reconstitution after alpha-beta-depleted transplantation in children. A TCRbeta library incorporating unique molecular identifiers was prepared. TCRdb re-called the PCR reads with MiXCR, one entry per CDR3 protein. The data show about 580,000 distinct CDR3 sequences, with 23% seen just once and less than 15% held by the top ten. The starting material was PBMCs, mostly from graft donor cells, obtained 360 days after TCRalphabeta/CD19-depleted stem cell transplant. The receptors derive from a boy under two years old who had a stem cell transplant for acute myeloid leukemia, so the T cells may come from the graft donor.

The chain has TRBV9 and TRBJ2-3; 12 bases fit TRBD2. Trimming at V came to 3 bases and at J to 6 bases, leaving 11 bases not matched to a gene. This CDR3 has 17 residues. CDR1 SGDLS and CDR2 YYNGEE come from the germline V gene. CDR3 bases: TGTGCCAGCAGCGGCTTCGCCCTAGCGGGGGGGCGCGATACGCAGTATTTT. Protein product: CASSGFALAGGRDTQYF.

This clonotype was observed many times. The rearrangement links TRBV6-2 or TRBV6-3 to TRBJ1-1; a possible D gene is TRBD1 (6 bases). V was cut by 0 bases and J by 5 bases, with 13 bases left in between. Germline values: CDR1 MNHEY, CDR2 SVGEGT. This CDR3 comprises 15 residues. The CDR3 spells CASSYSGGAETEAFF. The CDR3 DNA reads as TGTGCCAGCAGTTACTCGGGGGGCGCAGAGACTGAAGCTTTCTTT.

The chain is built from TRBV4-3 and TRBJ1-2; a possible D gene is TRBD1 (5 bases). The CDR3 is 15 residues long. Germline CDR1 and CDR2: LGHNA and YSLEER. V lost 4 bases to trimming and J lost 6 bases, with 18 bases between them. CDR3 amino acids: CASSPVERGANGYTF. The CDR3 nucleotides read TGCGCCAGCAGCCCCGTAGAACGGGGCGCGAATGGCTACACCTTC.

This chain joins TRBV12-3 or TRBV12-4 and TRBJ2-3; D not resolved. Trimming cost V 2 bases and J 4 bases, with 7 bases left between them. This CDR3 spans 13 amino acids. The CDR3 sequence: CASSLLHADTQYF. CDR3 bases: TGTGCCAGCAGTTTATTACACGCAGATACGCAGTATTTT.

The chain is built from TRBV28 and TRBJ1-1, with 7 nucleotides matching TRBD1. Germline V lookup: CDR1 MDHEN, CDR2 SYDVKM. After removal of 10 bases from V and 4 bases from J, the junction contained 6 bases not matched to a gene. The length of the CDR3 is 12 residues. The CDR3, as DNA: TGTGCCACCGCGGGACAGACCACTGAAGCTTTCTTT. It encodes CATAGQTTEAFF.